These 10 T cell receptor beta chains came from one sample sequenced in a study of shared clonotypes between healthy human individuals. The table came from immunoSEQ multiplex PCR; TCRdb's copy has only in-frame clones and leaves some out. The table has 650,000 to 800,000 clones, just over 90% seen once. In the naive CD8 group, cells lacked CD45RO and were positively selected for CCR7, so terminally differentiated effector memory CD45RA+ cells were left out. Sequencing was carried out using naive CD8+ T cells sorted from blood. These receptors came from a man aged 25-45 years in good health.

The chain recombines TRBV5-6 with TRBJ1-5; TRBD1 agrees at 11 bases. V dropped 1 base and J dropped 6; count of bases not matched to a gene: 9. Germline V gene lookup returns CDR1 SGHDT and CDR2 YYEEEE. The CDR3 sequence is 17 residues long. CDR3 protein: CASSLFGQGAEGQPQHF. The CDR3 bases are TGTGCCAGCAGCTTGTTTGGACAGGGGGCGGAGGGTCAGCCCCAGCATTTT.

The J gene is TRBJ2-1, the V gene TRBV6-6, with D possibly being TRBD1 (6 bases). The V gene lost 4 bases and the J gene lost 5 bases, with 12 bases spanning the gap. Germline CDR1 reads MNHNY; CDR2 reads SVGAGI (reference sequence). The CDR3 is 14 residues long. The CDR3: CASSWTVENNEQFF. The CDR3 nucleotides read TGTGCCAGCAGTTGGACAGTAGAAAACAATGAGCAGTTCTTC.

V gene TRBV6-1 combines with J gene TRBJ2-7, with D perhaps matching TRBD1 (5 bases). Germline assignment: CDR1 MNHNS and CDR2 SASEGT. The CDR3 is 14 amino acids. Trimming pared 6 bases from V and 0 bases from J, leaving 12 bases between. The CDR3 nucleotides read TGTGCCAGCAGAGGGGCTTTAAGCTCCTACGAGCAGTACTTC. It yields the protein CASRGALSSYEQYF.

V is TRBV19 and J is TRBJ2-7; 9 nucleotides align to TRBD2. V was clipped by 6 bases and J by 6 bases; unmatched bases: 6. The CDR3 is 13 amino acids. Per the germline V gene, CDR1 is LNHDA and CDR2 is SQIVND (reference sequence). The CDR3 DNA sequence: TGTGCCAGTAGCCCTCTAGCGGGGAGCGAGCAGTACTTC. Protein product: CASSPLAGSEQYF. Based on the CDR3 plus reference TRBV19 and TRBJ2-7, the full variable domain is DGGITQSPKYLFRKEGQNVTLSCEQNLNHDAMYWYRQDPGQGLRLIYYSQIVNDFQKGDIAEGYSVSREKKESFPLTVTSAQKNPTAFYLCASSPLAGSEQYFGPGTRLTVT.

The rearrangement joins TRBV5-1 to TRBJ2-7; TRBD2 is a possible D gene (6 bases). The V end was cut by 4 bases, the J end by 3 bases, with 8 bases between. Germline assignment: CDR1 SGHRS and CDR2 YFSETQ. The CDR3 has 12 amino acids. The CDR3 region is CASSRAGYEQYF. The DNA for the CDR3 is TGCGCCAGCAGCCGAGCGGGCTACGAGCAGTACTTC.

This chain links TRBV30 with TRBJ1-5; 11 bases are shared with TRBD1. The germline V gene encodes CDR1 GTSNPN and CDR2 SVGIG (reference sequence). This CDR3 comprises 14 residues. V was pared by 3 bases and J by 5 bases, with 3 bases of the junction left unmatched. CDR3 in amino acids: CAWRDRGRDQPQHF. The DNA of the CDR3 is TGTGCCTGGAGGGACAGGGGGCGAGATCAGCCCCAGCATTTT.

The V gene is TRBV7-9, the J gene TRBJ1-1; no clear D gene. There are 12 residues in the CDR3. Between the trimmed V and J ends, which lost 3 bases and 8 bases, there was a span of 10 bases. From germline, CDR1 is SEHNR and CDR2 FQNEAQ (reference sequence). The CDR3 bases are TGTGCCAGCAGCTTGTATCGGGAAGAAGCTTTCTTT. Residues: CASSLYREEAFF. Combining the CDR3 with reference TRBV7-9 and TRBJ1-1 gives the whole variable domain DTGVSQNPRHKITKRGQNVTFRCDPISEHNRLYWYRQTLGQGPEFLTYFQNEAQLEKSRLLSDRFSAERPKGSFSTLEIQRTEQGDSAMYLCASSLYREEAFFGQGTRLTVV.

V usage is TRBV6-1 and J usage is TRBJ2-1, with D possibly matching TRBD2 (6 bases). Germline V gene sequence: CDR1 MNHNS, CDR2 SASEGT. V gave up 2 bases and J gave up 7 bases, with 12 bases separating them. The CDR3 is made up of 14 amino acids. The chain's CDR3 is CASSESGLENEQFF. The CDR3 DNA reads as TGTGCCAGCAGTGAAAGCGGGCTAGAGAATGAGCAGTTCTTC.

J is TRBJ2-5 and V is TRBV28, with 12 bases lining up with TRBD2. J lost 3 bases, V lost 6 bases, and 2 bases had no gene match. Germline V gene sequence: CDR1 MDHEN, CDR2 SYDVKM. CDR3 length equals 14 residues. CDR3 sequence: CASSRLAGEETQYF. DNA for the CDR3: TGTGCCAGCAGCCGACTAGCGGGGGAAGAGACCCAGTACTTC.

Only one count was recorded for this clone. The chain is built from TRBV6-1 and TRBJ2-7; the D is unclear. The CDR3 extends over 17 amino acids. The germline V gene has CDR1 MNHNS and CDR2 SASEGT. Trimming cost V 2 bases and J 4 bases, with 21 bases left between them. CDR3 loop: CASSERMRSSNSYEQYF. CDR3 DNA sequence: TGTGCCAGCAGTGAACGAATGCGATCGAGTAACTCTTACGAGCAGTACTTC.